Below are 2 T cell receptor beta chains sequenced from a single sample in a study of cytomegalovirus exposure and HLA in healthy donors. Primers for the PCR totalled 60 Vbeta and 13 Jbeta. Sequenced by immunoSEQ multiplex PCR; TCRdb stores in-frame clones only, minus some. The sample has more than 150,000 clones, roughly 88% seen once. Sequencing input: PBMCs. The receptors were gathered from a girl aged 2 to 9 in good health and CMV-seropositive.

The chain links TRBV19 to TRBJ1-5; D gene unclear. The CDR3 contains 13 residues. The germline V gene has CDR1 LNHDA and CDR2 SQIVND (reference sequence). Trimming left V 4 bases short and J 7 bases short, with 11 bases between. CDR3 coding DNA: TGTGCCAGTAGTACGGGCCCGGGGCAGCCCCAGCATTTT. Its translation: CASSTGPGQPQHF.

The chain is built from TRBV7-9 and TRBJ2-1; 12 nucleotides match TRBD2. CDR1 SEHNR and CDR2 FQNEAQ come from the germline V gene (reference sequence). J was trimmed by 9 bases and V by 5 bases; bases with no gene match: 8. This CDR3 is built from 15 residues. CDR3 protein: CASSTRLAGVSEQFF. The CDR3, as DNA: TGTGCCAGCAGCACACGACTAGCGGGAGTATCTGAGCAGTTCTTC.